The T cell receptor (beta chain) under discussion was sequenced for a study of blood T cell repertoires in COVID-19. Turning to the study itself: The United States, Italy and Spain provided the acute and convalescent COVID-19 samples. From T cells, B-cell-depleted T cells, or PBMCs came the material, which was cDNA or gDNA.

V gave up 4 bases and J gave up 2 bases; unmatched junction bases: 5. CDR3 length equals 15 residues. Germline-derived CDR1 and CDR2 are SGHNT and YYREEE (reference sequence). Using immunoSEQ multiplex PCR, the repertoire was profiled, and TCRdb retains in-frame clones only, with some absent. The sample lists some 74,000 clones; about 80% were seen once. This clone turned up a few times. This sequence joins TRBV5-4 and TRBJ2-1; 8 bases are a match to TRBD2. Sequences were obtained from peripheral blood. The TCR comes from a human donor in a cohort sampled during active COVID-19. CDR3 protein: CASSVRLATYNEQFF. CDR3 DNA sequence: TGTGCCAGCAGCGTAAGACTAGCGACCTACAATGAGCAGTTCTTC.